This entry lists 19 T cell receptor beta chains sequenced from one sample in a study of cytomegalovirus exposure and HLA in healthy donors (dated by TCRdb to about 2017). Preparation of the library involved the immunoSEQ multiplex PCR assay. For the multiplex PCR, a mixture combining 60 forward primers for TCR Vbeta segments and 13 reverse primers for TCR Jbeta segments was used. The table comes from immuneACCESS by way of TCRdb, which keeps in-frame sequences with V and J called. Part of the clones is missing from these tables; in studies checked, under half for an unresolved V gene and the rest for unknown reasons. Present in this sample are about 110,000 clones, over 60% of which were seen just once. The ten largest clones capture about 6.1% of the sample. Sequencing input: PBMCs. The receptors were gathered from a woman aged 45-60 years in good health and CMV-seropositive.

CDR3 in DNA: TGCAGCGTTGGAGTAGGGGGGGACCCAAAACTGTTTTTT. This sequence encodes CSVGVGGDPKLFF. This sequence joins TRBV29-1 and TRBJ1-4; possibly TRBD1 for D (6 bases). Looked up from germline, CDR1 is SQVTM and CDR2 is ANQGSEA. The CDR3 has 13 residues. The ends were cut back, 4 bases at V and 10 bases at J, with 16 bases in the middle.

The V gene is TRBV7-3, the J gene TRBJ2-3; D uncertain. CDR3 size: 14 residues. From germline, CDR1 is SGHTA and CDR2 FQGTGA. V shed 5 bases and J shed 3 bases, with 12 bases lying between them. The DNA of the CDR3 is TGTGCCAGCAGCCTAAACCCGACTACAGATACGCAGTATTTT. It is translated as CASSLNPTTDTQYF.

This clone was observed a single time. The V call is TRBV29-1, the J call TRBJ2-5; 7 nucleotides match TRBD1. This CDR3 contains 16 residues. V lost 7 bases to trimming and J lost 3 bases; unmatched junction nucleotides: 17. Per germline, CDR1 SQVTM and CDR2 ANQGSEA. The CDR3 loop reads CSATDPWVGTEETQYF. The CDR3 region has the DNA TGCAGCGCCACCGACCCCTGGGTGGGGACAGAAGAGACCCAGTACTTC.

The CDR3 loop is CASSEGLWAGNEQFF. The DNA for the CDR3 is TGTGCCAGCTCCGAGGGCCTATGGGCGGGGAATGAGCAGTTCTTC. This chain uses TRBV7-2 with TRBJ2-1; TRBD2 is a possible D gene (6 bases). Trimming left V 8 bases short and J 7 bases short, with 21 bases between. Germline V gene data show CDR1 as SGHTA and CDR2 as FQGNSA. The CDR3 loop spans 15 amino acids.

This clone was seen a single time. The chain couples TRBV27 to TRBJ1-6, with D perhaps TRBD1 (5 bases). The germline gives CDR1 MNHEY, CDR2 SMNVEV (reference sequence). With 6 bases removed from V and 9 bases from J, the gap between germline ends came to 18 bases. CDR3 length: 15 residues. The CDR3 region is CASRSGAGSASPLHF. The CDR3 DNA reads TGTGCCAGCAGGTCTGGGGCAGGGTCGGCTTCACCCCTCCACTTT.

There are a few counts of this clone. The chain couples TRBV5-1 to TRBJ1-1, with TRBD1 matching 8 bases. This CDR3 spans 14 amino acids. Germline V gene sequence: CDR1 SGHRS, CDR2 YFSETQ. Unmatched junction bases numbered 7, after V lost 5 bases and J lost 4 bases. CDR3 sequence reads: CASSQGARGTEAFF. Written as DNA, the CDR3 is TGCGCCAGCAGTCAGGGGGCGCGAGGCACTGAAGCTTTCTTT.

DNA of the CDR3: TGCGCCAGCAGCCAAGGGCCGGGTGTCAAAAACATTCAGTACTTC. Translating it yields CASSQGPGVKNIQYF. The V gene is TRBV4-1, the J gene TRBJ2-4, with no clear D. In germline, CDR1 is MGHRA, CDR2 YSYEKL. The CDR3 extends over 15 amino acids. V was clipped by 1 base and J by 3 bases, with 10 bases between them.

V and J are TRBV6-1 and TRBJ2-7; 8 nucleotides line up with TRBD1. Germline lookup yields CDR1 MNHNS and CDR2 SASEGT. CDR3 length: 14 residues. Trimming took 10 bases from V and 2 from J; bases not matched to a gene: 10. As DNA, the CDR3 is TGTGCCACAGGTACACAGGGGGGTCCCTACGAGCAGTACTTC. Amino acid sequence: CATGTQGGPYEQYF.

The V gene is TRBV5-1, the J gene TRBJ2-5; 8 positions agree with TRBD2. In germline, CDR1 is SGHRS, CDR2 YFSETQ. Trimming took 4 bases from V and 5 from J; bases not matched to a gene: 13. The CDR3 covers 16 residues. The CDR3 sequence: CASSRTGGSLSETQYF. DNA for the CDR3: TGCGCCAGCAGCAGGACGGGGGGGTCCTTGTCGGAGACCCAGTACTTC.

The V gene is TRBV18, the J gene TRBJ1-4; unclear D gene. The CDR3 spans 15 residues. Trimming took off 0 bases at V and 5 bases at J, with 10 bases between the two ends. Germline V gives CDR1 KGHSH, CDR2 LQKENI. The DNA for the CDR3 is TGTGCCAGCTCACCACCGGTGGGAGGAAATGAAAAACTGTTTTTT. Translation: CASSPPVGGNEKLFF.

On this clone: One junction end does not reproduce the germline sequence, and a read error may be involved. Other DNA sequences from this sample encode an identical CDR3 as well. This sequence joins TRBV7-3 and TRBJ2-7; no definite D call. The CDR3 extends over 12 amino acids. CDR1 and CDR2 (germline): SGHTA, FQGTGA. CDR3 in amino acids: CASSLTVTLRYF. The CDR3 coding sequence is TGCGCCAGCAGCTTAACTGTCACCCTTAGGTACTTC. Full variable domain (outside the CDR3, taken from reference TRBV7-3 and TRBJ2-7): GAGVSQTPSNKVTEKGKYVELRCDPISGHTALYWYRQSLGQGPEFLIYFQGTGAADDSGLPNDRFFAVRPEGSVSTLKIQRTERGDSAVYLCASSLTVTLRYFGPGTRLTVT.

The CDR3 coding sequence is TGTGCCAGCAGCCTCCGGGACAGTTCTAACGAGCAGTACTTC. Its translation is CASSLRDSSNEQYF. The rearrangement joins TRBV7-2 to TRBJ2-7; 7 positions match TRBD1. J gave up 5 bases and V 5 bases, and 9 bases lay outside the gene matches. The CDR3 has 14 residues. Germline CDR1 and CDR2: SGHTA and FQGNSA.

This clone was detected only once. The J gene is TRBJ2-3, the V gene TRBV7-9, with 7 bases aligning to TRBD2. The CDR3 contains 14 residues. Trimming at V came to 6 bases and at J to 4 bases, leaving 7 bases not matched to a gene. Germline assignment: CDR1 SEHNR and CDR2 FQNEAQ (reference sequence). The CDR3 region has the DNA TGTGCCAGCAGTTTGAGCGGGGTCCCAGATACGCAGTATTTT. Translating it yields CASSLSGVPDTQYF.

The V and J genes are TRBV9 and TRBJ1-6; 9 bases are a match to TRBD1. This CDR3 region has 15 residues. The V and J ends lost 2 bases and 10 bases, in that order; junction bases with no gene match: 7. CDR1 and CDR2 from the germline V gene are SGDLS and YYNGEE. The CDR3 DNA follows: TGTGCCAGCAGCGTGGGGGGACAGGGTAACTCACCCCTCCACTTT. Encoded protein: CASSVGGQGNSPLHF.

The chain recombines TRBV11-2 with TRBJ1-2; 8 bases agree with TRBD1. V was pared by 2 bases and J by 3 bases, with 14 bases of the junction left unmatched. Per the germline V gene, CDR1 is SGHAT and CDR2 is FQNNGV. The CDR3 has 18 amino acids. CDR3 DNA: TGTGCCAGCAGCTTATTCTCGGGACAGGTTCTTCCCTACTATGGCTACACCTTC. It translates to CASSLFSGQVLPYYGYTF.

The chain combines TRBV27 with TRBJ2-5; a possible D gene is TRBD2 (6 bases). CDR3 length equals 14 residues. Germline values: CDR1 MNHEY, CDR2 SMNVEV (reference sequence). The germline V and J ends were trimmed by 5 bases and 6 bases, with 16 bases remaining between them. This CDR3 reads CASSPVGGWKTQYF. The CDR3, as DNA: TGTGCCAGCAGTCCCGTGGGAGGCTGGAAGACCCAGTACTTC.

The chain combines TRBV4-2 with TRBJ1-5, with no clear D. Trimming pared 0 bases from V and 2 bases from J, leaving 20 bases between. CDR3 length equals 19 residues. Germline V gene lookup returns CDR1 LGHNA and CDR2 YNFKEQ. The DNA for the CDR3 is TGTGCCAGCAGCCAAGAGGTGAGGGCGGACGACCTTGGCAATCAGCCCCAGCATTTT. It is translated as CASSQEVRADDLGNQPQHF.

The genes are TRBV6-1 and TRBJ2-7; 8 positions agree with TRBD1. This CDR3 spans 15 amino acids. Germline trimming cut 2 bases from V and 3 bases from J; bases unmatched to any gene: 6. The germline V gene has CDR1 MNHNS and CDR2 SASEGT. The CDR3 here is CASSEWPGQDYEQYF. In DNA, the CDR3 is TGTGCCAGCAGTGAATGGCCGGGACAGGACTACGAGCAGTACTTC.

The chain combines TRBV5-1 with TRBJ1-1, with D tentatively TRBD1 (5 bases). The CDR3 length is 14 residues. Trimming left V 3 bases short and J 10 bases short, with 19 bases between. Per germline, CDR1 SGHRS and CDR2 YFSETQ. CDR3 sequence reads: CASSSRPGRFSAFF. CDR3 bases: TGCGCCAGCAGCTCGAGGCCAGGGCGCTTCTCAGCTTTCTTT. Supplemented by reference TRBV5-1 and TRBJ1-1, the full variable domain reads KAGVTQTPRYLIKTRGQQVTLSCSPISGHRSVSWYQQTPGQGLQFLFEYFSETQRNKGNFPGRFSGRQFSNSRSEMNVSTLELGDSALYLCASSSRPGRFSAFFGQGTRLTVV.